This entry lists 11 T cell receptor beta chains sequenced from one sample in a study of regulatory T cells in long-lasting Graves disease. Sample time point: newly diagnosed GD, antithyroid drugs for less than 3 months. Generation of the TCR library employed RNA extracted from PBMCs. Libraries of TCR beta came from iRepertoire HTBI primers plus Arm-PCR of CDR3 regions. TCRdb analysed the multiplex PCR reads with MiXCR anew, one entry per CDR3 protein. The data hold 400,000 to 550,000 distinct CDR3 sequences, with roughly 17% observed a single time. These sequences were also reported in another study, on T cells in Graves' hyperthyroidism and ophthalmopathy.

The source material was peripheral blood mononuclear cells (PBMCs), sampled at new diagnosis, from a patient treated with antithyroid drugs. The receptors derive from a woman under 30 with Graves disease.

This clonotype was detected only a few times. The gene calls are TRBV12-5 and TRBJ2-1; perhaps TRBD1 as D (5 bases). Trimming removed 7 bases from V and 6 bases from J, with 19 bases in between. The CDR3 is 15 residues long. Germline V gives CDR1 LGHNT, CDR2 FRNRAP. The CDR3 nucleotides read TGTGCTAGTGACCCGCTGGGGCCCTTAGTCAATGAGCAGTTCTTC. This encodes CASDPLGPLVNEQFF. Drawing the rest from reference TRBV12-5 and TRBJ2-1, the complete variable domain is DARVTQTPRHKVTEMGQEVTMRCQPILGHNTVFWYRQTMMQGLELLAYFRNRAPLDDSGMPKDRFSAEMPDATLATLKIQPSEPRDSAVYFCASDPLGPLVNEQFFGPGTRLTVL.

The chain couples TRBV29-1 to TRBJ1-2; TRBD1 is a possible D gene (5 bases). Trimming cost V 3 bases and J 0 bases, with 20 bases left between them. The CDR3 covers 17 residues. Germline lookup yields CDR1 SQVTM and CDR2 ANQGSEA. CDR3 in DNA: TGCAGCGTTGATCTTTGGGGGACTAAGGGCCCTAACTATGGCTACACCTTC. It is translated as CSVDLWGTKGPNYGYTF.

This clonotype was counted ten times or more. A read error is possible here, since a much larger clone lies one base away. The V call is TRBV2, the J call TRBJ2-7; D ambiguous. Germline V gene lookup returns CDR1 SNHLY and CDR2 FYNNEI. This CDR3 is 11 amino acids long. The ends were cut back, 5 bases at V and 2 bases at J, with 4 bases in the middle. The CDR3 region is CASSPPYEQYF. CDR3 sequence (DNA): TGTGCCAGCAGTCCCCCCTACGAGCAGTACTTC.

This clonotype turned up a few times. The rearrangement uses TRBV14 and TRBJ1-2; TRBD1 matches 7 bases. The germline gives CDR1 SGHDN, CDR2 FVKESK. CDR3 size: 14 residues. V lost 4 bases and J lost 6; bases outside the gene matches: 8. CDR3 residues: CASSPRDRDHGYTF. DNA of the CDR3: TGTGCCAGCAGCCCCCGGGACAGAGATCATGGCTACACCTTC.

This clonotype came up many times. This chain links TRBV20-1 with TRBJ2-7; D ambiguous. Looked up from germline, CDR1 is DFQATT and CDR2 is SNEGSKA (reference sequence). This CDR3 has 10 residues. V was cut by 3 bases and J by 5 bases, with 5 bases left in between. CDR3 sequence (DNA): TGCAGTGCTAGGTCGGACGAGCAGTACTTC. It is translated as CSARSDEQYF.

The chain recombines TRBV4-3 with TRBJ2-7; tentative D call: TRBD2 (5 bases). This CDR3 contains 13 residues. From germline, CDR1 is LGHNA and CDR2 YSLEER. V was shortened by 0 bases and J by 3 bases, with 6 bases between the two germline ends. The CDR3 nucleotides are TGCGCCAGCAGCCAAGAGGGAGACTACGAGCAGTACTTC. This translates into CASSQEGDYEQYF.

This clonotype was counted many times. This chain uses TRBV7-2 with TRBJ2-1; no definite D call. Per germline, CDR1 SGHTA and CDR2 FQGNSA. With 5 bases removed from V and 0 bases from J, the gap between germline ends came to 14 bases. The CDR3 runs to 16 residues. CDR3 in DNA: TGTGCCAGCAGCACTCGTTCTAGACCCTCCTACAATGAGCAGTTCTTC. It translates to CASSTRSRPSYNEQFF.

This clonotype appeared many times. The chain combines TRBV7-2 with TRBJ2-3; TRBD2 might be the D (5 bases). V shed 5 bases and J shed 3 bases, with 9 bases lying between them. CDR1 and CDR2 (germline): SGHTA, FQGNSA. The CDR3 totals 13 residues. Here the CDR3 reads CASSGSWTDTQYF. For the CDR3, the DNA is TGTGCCAGCAGCGGGAGCTGGACAGATACGCAGTATTTT.

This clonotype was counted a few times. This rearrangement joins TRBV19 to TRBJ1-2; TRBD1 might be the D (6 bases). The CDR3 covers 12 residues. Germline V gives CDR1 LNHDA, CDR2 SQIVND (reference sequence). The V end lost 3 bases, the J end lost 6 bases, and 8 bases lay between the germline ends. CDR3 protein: CASSIQGNGYTF. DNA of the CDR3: TGTGCCAGTAGTATTCAGGGGAATGGCTACACCTTC.

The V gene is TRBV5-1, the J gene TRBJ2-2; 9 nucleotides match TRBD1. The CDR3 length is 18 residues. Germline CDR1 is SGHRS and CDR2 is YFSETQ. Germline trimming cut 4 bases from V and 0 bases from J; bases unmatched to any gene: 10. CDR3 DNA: TGCGCCAGCAGCAGGGGGACAGGGAGGGTCGCGAACACCGGGGAGCTGTTTTTT. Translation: CASSRGTGRVANTGELFF.

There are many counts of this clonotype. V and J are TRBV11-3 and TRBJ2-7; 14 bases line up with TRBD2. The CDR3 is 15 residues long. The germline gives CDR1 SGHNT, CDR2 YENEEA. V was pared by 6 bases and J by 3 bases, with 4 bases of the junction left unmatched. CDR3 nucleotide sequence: TGTGCCAGCAGTGCCGGGACTAGCGGGAGCTACGAGCAGTACTTC. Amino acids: CASSAGTSGSYEQYF.